These T cell receptor beta chains were read from a single sample in a study of blood T cell repertoires in COVID-19. TCRdb keeps only in-frame clones here, not all; method: immunoSEQ multiplex PCR. Of 250,000 or so clones listed, roughly 89% were seen once; the top ten hold about 4.5%. Source material: peripheral blood. All receptors come from a woman aged 35 to 49 who had recovered from COVID-19. Both conserved end residues are part of each CDR3. The order of the fields is V gene, clone size, D gene, J gene, CDR3 DNA, CDR3 protein. The D gene is left open where the match is weak. Size is omitted from some rows. Given values are once, few, many or a class for expanded clones.

TRBV4-1,.,.,TRBJ2-3,TGCGCCAGCAACCTTGTGACTGGCACAGATACGCAGTATTTT,CASNLVTGTDTQYF
TRBV13,.,.,TRBJ2-3,TGTGCCAGCAGCAGATGGAGCTGGGGGGGCACAGATACGCAGTATTTT,CASSRWSWGGTDTQYF
TRBV13,.,.,TRBJ1-4,TGTGCCAGCAGCTTCCCGAATGAAAAACTGTTTTTT,CASSFPNEKLFF
TRBV24-1,.,.,TRBJ1-6,TGTGCCACCAGCAGGGGATACGATTCACCCCTCCACTTT,CATSRGYDSPLHF
TRBV30,.,.,TRBJ1-6,TGTGCCTGGTCACTGCCACTCAATTCACCCCTCCACTTT,CAWSLPLNSPLHF
TRBV3-1/TRBV3-2,.,TRBD2,TRBJ2-1,TGTGCCAGCAGCCCAGGACTAGCGGGGAAATACAATGAGCAGTTCTTC,CASSPGLAGKYNEQFF
TRBV9,.,.,TRBJ2-3,TGTGCCAGCCCGGGATGCTCCACAGATACGCAGTATTTT,CASPGCSTDTQYF
TRBV29-1,.,.,TRBJ2-3,TGCAGCGTTGCTCGTTTAGCGGAACCCACAGATACGCAGTATTTT,CSVARLAEPTDTQYF
TRBV2,few,.,TRBJ1-3,TGTGCCAGCAGTGACGGAGGGACGTACACCATATATTTT,CASSDGGTYTIYF
TRBV6-5,once,.,TRBJ1-5,TGTGCCAGCAGTCCAGGGGTGGCGCAGCCCCAGCATTTT,CASSPGVAQPQHF
TRBV11-2,.,.,TRBJ2-5,TGTGCCAGCAGCTTAGATCTTTGGACGGGAAACTCGCAAGAGACCCAGTACTTC,CASSLDLWTGNSQETQYF